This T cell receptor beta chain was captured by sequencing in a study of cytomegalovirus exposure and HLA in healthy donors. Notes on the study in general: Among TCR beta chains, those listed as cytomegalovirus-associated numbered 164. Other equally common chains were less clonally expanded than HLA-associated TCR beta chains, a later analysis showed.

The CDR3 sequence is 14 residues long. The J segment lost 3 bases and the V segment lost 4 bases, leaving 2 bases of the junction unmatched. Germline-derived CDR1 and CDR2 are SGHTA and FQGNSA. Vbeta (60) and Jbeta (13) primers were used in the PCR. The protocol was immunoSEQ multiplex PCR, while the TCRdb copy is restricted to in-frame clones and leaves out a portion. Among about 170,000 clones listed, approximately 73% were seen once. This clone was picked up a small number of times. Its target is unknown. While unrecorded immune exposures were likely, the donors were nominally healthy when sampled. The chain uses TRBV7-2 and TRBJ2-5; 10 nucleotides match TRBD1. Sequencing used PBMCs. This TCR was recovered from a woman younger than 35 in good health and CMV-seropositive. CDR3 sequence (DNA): TGTGCCAGCAGCTGGGACAGGGGAAAAGAGACCCAGTACTTC. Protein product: CASSWDRGKETQYF.